Each of the 32 T cell receptor beta chains below was sequenced from the same sample in a study of cytomegalovirus exposure and HLA in healthy donors. Primers included in the PCR were 60 Vbeta and 13 Jbeta primers. Produced via immunoSEQ multiplex PCR; TCRdb's table is partial and in-frame only. The table for this sample gives 40,000 to 50,000 clones. The sample taken for sequencing was PBMCs. The receptors were sampled from a woman in her forties in good health and CMV-seronegative.

The chain carries TRBV11-2 and TRBJ1-1, with 7 bases that match TRBD1. CDR3 size: 15 residues. Germline CDR1 is SGHAT and CDR2 is FQNNGV. The V segment lost 5 bases and the J segment 1 base; nucleotides outside the gene matches: 7. The chain's CDR3 is CASSQTQGPNTEAFF. CDR3 coding DNA: TGTGCCAGCAGCCAAACACAGGGGCCGAACACTGAAGCTTTCTTT. The full variable domain, in which reference TRBV11-2 and TRBJ1-1 provide the parts outside the CDR3, is EAGVAQSPRYKIIEKRQSVAFWCNPISGHATLYWYQQILGQGPKLLIQFQNNGVVDDSQLPKDRFSAERLKGVDSTLKIQPAKLEDSAVYLCASSQTQGPNTEAFFGQGTRLTVV.

This sequence joins TRBV11-3 and TRBJ2-7, with a weak D call TRBD1 (6 bases). Germline V gene data show CDR1 as SGHNT and CDR2 as YENEEA. V was cut by 4 bases and J by 5 bases, with 15 bases left in between. CDR3 size: 14 residues. The CDR3 region has the DNA TGTGCCAGCAGCTCGGGACATACGAGCGACGAGCAGTACTTC. Encoded protein: CASSSGHTSDEQYF.

This chain uses TRBV18 with TRBJ2-6; tentatively, D is TRBD1 (5 bases). Germline CDR1 is KGHSH and CDR2 is LQKENI. Deletions cut 5 bases from V and 0 bases from J, with 8 bases between. This CDR3 comprises 15 residues. The CDR3 spells CASSDTGSGANVLTF. The CDR3 nucleotides are TGTGCCAGCTCAGATACAGGCTCTGGGGCCAACGTCCTGACTTTC.

The chain combines TRBV7-2 with TRBJ1-2; 8 bases align to TRBD1. The CDR3 is 14 amino acids. Losses at the gene ends were 7 bases for V and 4 bases for J; bases not matched to a gene: 8. The germline V gene has CDR1 SGHTA and CDR2 FQGNSA. The CDR3 nucleotides are TGTGCCAGCAACCGGGACAGGAGTTCCTATGGCTACACCTTC. This sequence encodes CASNRDRSSYGYTF.

V gene TRBV29-1 combines with J gene TRBJ2-3, with D unresolved. V shed 7 bases and J shed 2 bases, with 19 bases lying between them. This CDR3 has 15 residues. CDR1 SQVTM and CDR2 ANQGSEA come from the germline V gene. The CDR3 DNA is TGCAGCGCCCCCATGGCGGAGCATTACACAGATACGCAGTATTTT. This translates into CSAPMAEHYTDTQYF.

V usage is TRBV9 and J usage is TRBJ2-5, with D possibly being TRBD2 (5 bases). Trimming stripped 3 bases from V and 1 base from J, with 16 bases between. Germline V gives CDR1 SGDLS, CDR2 YYNGEE. The CDR3 is made up of 16 amino acids. CDR3 DNA sequence: TGTGCCAGCAGCGAGCACGGAGTAGCGCTCCAAGAGACCCAGTACTTC. Its translation: CASSEHGVALQETQYF.

Details on this clone: One junction end does not reproduce the germline sequence, and a read error may be involved. V usage is TRBV4-3 and J usage is TRBJ2-1; TRBD1 matches 7 bases. The CDR3 spans 13 residues. The germline CDR1 and CDR2 sequences are LGHNA and YSLEER. CDR3 amino acids: CASSQEFRDSEIF. The DNA for the CDR3 is TGCGCCAGCAGCCAAGAATTCCGGGACAGTGAGATCTTC.

This chain joins TRBV2 and TRBJ2-5; D may be TRBD1 (5 bases). In germline, CDR1 is SNHLY, CDR2 FYNNEI. Trimming took off 4 bases at V and 1 base at J, with 13 bases between the two ends. This CDR3 is 15 amino acids long. The CDR3 DNA sequence: TGTGCCAGCAGTGTTCAACAGGAGCTCCAAGAGACCCAGTACTTC. It translates to CASSVQQELQETQYF. Full variable domain (rest looked up from reference TRBV2 and TRBJ2-5): EPEVTQTPSHQVTQMGQEVILRCVPISNHLYFYWYRQILGQKVEFLVSFYNNEISEKSEIFDDQFSVERPDGSNFTLKIRSTKLEDSAMYFCASSVQQELQETQYFGPGTRLLVL.

This sequence joins TRBV5-1 and TRBJ2-3; D is possibly TRBD1 (6 bases). This CDR3 has 14 amino acids. V was pared by 1 base and J by 6 bases, with 12 bases between. Germline V gene sequence: CDR1 SGHRS, CDR2 YFSETQ. The CDR3 loop reads CASSLTGSSDTQYF. The CDR3 DNA follows: TGCGCCAGCAGCTTGACAGGGTCGTCGGATACGCAGTATTTT.

The chain employs TRBV4-1 and TRBJ2-7, with TRBD2 as a possible D gene (6 bases). Germline lookup yields CDR1 MGHRA and CDR2 YSYEKL. Trimming took off 4 bases at V and 2 bases at J, with 18 bases between the two ends. The CDR3 totals 16 residues. CDR3 region: CASSRNVDIAAYEQYF. The CDR3 DNA is TGCGCCAGCAGCCGGAATGTGGACATAGCGGCCTACGAGCAGTACTTC.

The chain recombines TRBV6-5 with TRBJ2-5; 8 positions match TRBD1. The CDR3 spans 15 residues. Per the germline V gene, CDR1 is MNHEY and CDR2 is SVGAGI. V shed 6 bases and J 5 bases; nucleotides not matched to a gene: 11. The CDR3 coding sequence is TGTGCCAGCAGACCCCAGGGGGCAGTGATGGAGACCCAGTACTTC. Encoded protein: CASRPQGAVMETQYF.

The chain carries TRBV7-9 and TRBJ2-5; 8 bases agree with TRBD2. After removal of 3 bases from V and 1 base from J, the junction contained 1 base not matched to a gene. Germline CDR1 reads SEHNR; CDR2 reads FQNEAQ (reference sequence). The CDR3 extends over 14 amino acids. CDR3 sequence: CASSFTSGQETQYF. The CDR3 nucleotides are TGTGCCAGCAGCTTTACTAGCGGCCAAGAGACCCAGTACTTC. Full variable domain (rest looked up from reference TRBV7-9 and TRBJ2-5): DTGVSQNPRHKITKRGQNVTFRCDPISEHNRLYWYRQTLGQGPEFLTYFQNEAQLEKSRLLSDRFSAERPKGSFSTLEIQRTEQGDSAMYLCASSFTSGQETQYFGPGTRLLVL.

This chain links TRBV27 with TRBJ1-5, with unresolved D. Germline CDR1 reads MNHEY; CDR2 reads SMNVEV (reference sequence). The CDR3 has 15 residues. With 4 bases removed from V and 0 bases from J, the gap between germline ends came to 10 bases. CDR3: CASSSLGYSNQPQHF. CDR3 in DNA: TGTGCCAGCAGTTCGCTGGGCTATAGCAATCAGCCCCAGCATTTT.

V usage is TRBV7-2 and J usage is TRBJ1-4, with D perhaps TRBD1 (6 bases). The germline V gene has CDR1 SGHTA and CDR2 FQGNSA. The CDR3 has 15 amino acids. Trimming took 3 bases from V and 6 from J, leaving 14 bases between them. The CDR3 DNA is TGTGCCAGCAGCTTGCAACAGGGAGCGGATGAAAAACTGTTTTTT. Translating it yields CASSLQQGADEKLFF. Full variable domain (missing parts from reference TRBV7-2 and TRBJ1-4): GAGVSQSPSNKVTEKGKDVELRCDPISGHTALYWYRQSLGQGLEFLIYFQGNSAPDKSGLPSDRFSAERTGGSVSTLTIQRTQQEDSAVYLCASSLQQGADEKLFFGSGTQLSVL.

Written as DNA, the CDR3 is TGTGCCAGCAGCTTAAAGGGAGTTAATTCACCCCTCCACTTT. This gives the protein CASSLKGVNSPLHF. The chain carries TRBV7-2 and TRBJ1-6; D gene unclear. Per germline, CDR1 SGHTA and CDR2 FQGNSA. The ends were cut back, 2 bases at V and 6 bases at J, with 8 bases in the middle. This CDR3 comprises 14 residues.

The chain has TRBV6-5 and TRBJ1-2; maybe TRBD1 (6 bases). Trimming took 4 bases from V and 0 from J, leaving 9 bases between them. Germline CDR1 reads MNHEY; CDR2 reads SVGAGI. This CDR3 contains 14 residues. CDR3 protein: CASSLDSSNYGYTF. CDR3 nucleotide sequence: TGTGCCAGCAGTTTGGACAGCTCTAACTATGGCTACACCTTC.

The gene calls are TRBV4-3 and TRBJ2-7, with TRBD1 identical over 8 bases. This CDR3 is 16 amino acids long. The V gene's germline CDR1 is LGHNA and CDR2 YSLEER. With V trimmed by 0 bases and J by 6 bases, 10 bases remained unmatched. Here the CDR3 reads CASSQDYYGQGSEQYF. The CDR3 nucleotides read TGCGCCAGCAGCCAAGATTATTATGGACAGGGATCCGAGCAGTACTTC.

The chain employs TRBV27 and TRBJ2-2; 7 bases agree with TRBD1. V lost 0 bases, J lost 4 bases, and 2 bases stayed unmatched. The CDR3 totals 15 residues. The germline gives CDR1 MNHEY, CDR2 SMNVEV (reference sequence). CDR3 bases: TGTGCCAGCAGTTTATCTGCAGGGGGCACCGGGGAGCTGTTTTTT. Amino acids: CASSLSAGGTGELFF.

V is TRBV7-2 and J is TRBJ1-2, with D maybe TRBD1 (6 bases). CDR1 is SGHTA, CDR2 FQGNSA, per germline. The CDR3 extends over 16 amino acids. V dropped 1 base and J dropped 0 bases, with 12 bases sitting between them. CDR3 amino acids: CASSLVGGATNYGYTF. Here the CDR3 DNA reads TGTGCCAGCAGCTTAGTTGGGGGGGCAACTAACTATGGCTACACCTTC.

V and J are TRBV7-9 and TRBJ2-1; TRBD2 is a possible D gene (5 bases). Germline CDR1 is SEHNR and CDR2 is FQNEAQ (reference sequence). The V and J ends lost 1 base and 3 bases respectively, with 10 bases between them. There are 15 residues in the CDR3. This CDR3 reads CASSLVEVIYNEQFF. The CDR3, as DNA: TGTGCCAGCAGCTTAGTGGAGGTAATCTACAATGAGCAGTTCTTC.

The V call is TRBV29-1, the J call TRBJ2-6; 9 bases fit TRBD1. Germline loops: CDR1 SQVTM, CDR2 ANQGSEA. J was trimmed by 4 bases and V by 6 bases; bases with no gene match: 7. The CDR3 sequence is 15 residues long. The DNA for the CDR3 is TGCAGCGTGCGGACAGGGGAGTCCGGGGCCAACGTCCTGACTTTC. Its protein is CSVRTGESGANVLTF.

V usage is TRBV10-3 and J usage is TRBJ2-7; 7 bases line up with TRBD2. V gave up 8 bases and J gave up 1 base; unmatched junction bases: 5. Looked up from germline, CDR1 is ENHRY and CDR2 is SYGVKD. CDR3 length: 13 amino acids. This CDR3 is CAIGGGGSYEQYF. CDR3 DNA sequence: TGTGCCATCGGCGGCGGGGGTTCCTACGAGCAGTACTTC.

The gene calls are TRBV6-5 and TRBJ1-2, with 7 bases identical to TRBD1. From germline, CDR1 is MNHEY and CDR2 SVGAGI. The CDR3 spans 14 residues. V gave up 5 bases and J gave up 4 bases; unmatched junction bases: 7. CDR3: CASSKGTAFYGYTF. CDR3 DNA sequence: TGTGCCAGCAGTAAAGGGACAGCTTTCTATGGCTACACCTTC.

The chain couples TRBV7-3 to TRBJ2-7; D remains unclear. V lost 6 bases and J 10 bases, leaving 22 bases between the germline ends. The germline gives CDR1 SGHTA, CDR2 FQGTGA. The CDR3 spans 14 residues. Here the CDR3 reads CASSSRGIYERQYF. As DNA, the CDR3 is TGTGCCAGCAGTTCCCGAGGAATCTACGAGCGTCAGTACTTC.

V is TRBV20-1 and J is TRBJ1-4; no reliable D call. The ends were cut back, 6 bases at V and 8 bases at J, with 10 bases in the middle. This CDR3 is built from 11 residues. Germline loops: CDR1 DFQATT, CDR2 SNEGSKA (reference sequence). This CDR3 is CSALKREKLFF. DNA of the CDR3: TGCAGTGCCCTGAAGCGGGAAAAACTGTTTTTT.

V gene TRBV5-4 combines with J gene TRBJ2-2, with TRBD2 matching over 7 bases. From germline, CDR1 is SGHNT and CDR2 YYREEE (reference sequence). The CDR3 has 15 amino acids. V lost 0 bases to trimming and J lost 4 bases; unmatched junction nucleotides: 3. In DNA form, the CDR3 reads TGTGCCAGCAGCTTGGTGTCGGGGGGCACCGGGGAGCTGTTTTTT. It yields the protein CASSLVSGGTGELFF.

The gene calls are TRBV28 and TRBJ2-1; D possibly corresponds to TRBD2 (5 bases). Germline loops: CDR1 MDHEN, CDR2 SYDVKM. V was trimmed by 3 bases and J by 0 bases, leaving 9 bases between them. This CDR3 region has 15 residues. Here the CDR3 DNA reads TGTGCCAGCAGTTTTTATGGGAGCTCCTACAATGAGCAGTTCTTC. Protein sequence: CASSFYGSSYNEQFF.

The V gene is TRBV29-1, the J gene TRBJ1-2; D unclear. The CDR3 loop spans 13 amino acids. V lost 3 bases to trimming and J lost 2 bases, with 10 bases between them. Germline CDR1 SQVTM, CDR2 ANQGSEA. The CDR3 DNA sequence: TGCAGCGTTGACGGAGGATCCAACTATGGCTACACCTTC. Protein product: CSVDGGSNYGYTF.

The V and J genes are TRBV2 and TRBJ1-1; TRBD1 aligns across 8 bases. Germline V gene data show CDR1 as SNHLY and CDR2 as FYNNEI. There are 15 residues in the CDR3. The trim removed 6 bases at V and 1 base at J, leaving 7 bases unmatched. CDR3 protein: CASSERQGRNTEAFF. CDR3 bases: TGTGCCAGCAGCGAGCGACAGGGGCGGAACACTGAAGCTTTCTTT.

The chain has TRBV6-5 and TRBJ2-7; weak D call: TRBD1 (6 bases). CDR3 length equals 14 residues. Between the trimmed V and J ends, which lost 2 bases and 1 base, there was a span of 9 bases. In germline, CDR1 is MNHEY, CDR2 SVGAGI. The CDR3 sequence is CASSYPGQSYEQYF. CDR3 sequence (DNA): TGTGCCAGCAGTTACCCCGGACAGTCCTACGAGCAGTACTTC.

V is TRBV29-1 and J is TRBJ2-7; TRBD1 matches at 7 bases. Trimming cost V 7 bases and J 2 bases; bases outside gene matches: 14. CDR1 and CDR2 (germline): SQVTM, ANQGSEA. The CDR3 is 15 amino acids. The CDR3 nucleotides read TGCAGCGCCCCCGGCCGGGGACAGCTTACCTACGAGCAGTACTTC. Encoded protein: CSAPGRGQLTYEQYF.

The rearrangement joins TRBV7-2 to TRBJ2-7; perhaps TRBD2 as D (5 bases). V was shortened by 5 bases and J by 6 bases, with 14 bases between the two germline ends. CDR3 size: 13 residues. The V gene's germline CDR1 is SGHTA and CDR2 FQGNSA. The CDR3 DNA is TGTGCCAGCAGCCCCGGACTTAACTCCGAGCAGTACTTC. It encodes CASSPGLNSEQYF. Complete variable domain (other parts from reference TRBV7-2 and TRBJ2-7): GAGVSQSPSNKVTEKGKDVELRCDPISGHTALYWYRQSLGQGLEFLIYFQGNSAPDKSGLPSDRFSAERTGGSVSTLTIQRTQQEDSAVYLCASSPGLNSEQYFGPGTRLTVT.